This TCR beta chain came from a study of blood T cell repertoires in COVID-19. Turning to the study itself: Samples representing acute and convalescent COVID-19 were sourced from the United States, Italy and Spain. PBMCs, B-cell-depleted T cells, or T cells were the source of the cDNA or gDNA that made up the material.

Original processing methods: How many nucleated cells were present was estimated from reference gene primer amplification. TCRdb's table, derived via immunoSEQ multiplex PCR, lists solely in-frame clones and lacks some. V and J calls and clone size follow that table, whereas D and trimming were derived from the DNA. The sample carries 110,000 or so clones, 75% to 90% recorded once. The CDR3 totals 15 residues. Per germline, CDR1 MDHEN and CDR2 SYDVKM. V shed 10 bases and J shed 0 bases, with 16 bases lying between them. The receptor was derived from a human donor in a cohort sampled during active COVID-19. The chain joins TRBV28 to TRBJ1-3, with TRBD1 as a possible D gene (6 bases). Sequencing was done on a sample of peripheral blood. The CDR3 DNA reads as TGTGCCACTTCGACAGGATCCTTCTCTGGAAACACCATATATTTT. It specifies CATSTGSFSGNTIYF.